The 24 T cell receptor beta chains given below trace back to one sample, sequenced in a study of blood T cell repertoires in COVID-19. The method was immunoSEQ multiplex PCR; TCRdb's version includes in-frame clones alone and lacks a portion of them. The sample lists roughly 13,000 clones, 60% to 75% occurring once. The specimen sequenced was peripheral blood. The source is a man in his 70s with acute or convalescent COVID-19.

V and J are TRBV5-1 and TRBJ2-1; possibly TRBD2 for D (5 bases). The germline V and J ends were trimmed by 2 bases and 0 bases, with 9 bases remaining between them. The CDR3 has 15 amino acids. Looked up from germline, CDR1 is SGHRS and CDR2 is YFSETQ. CDR3 loop: CASSFMGSSYNEQFF. The DNA of the CDR3 is TGCGCCAGCAGCTTTATGGGGAGCTCCTACAATGAGCAGTTCTTC.

This rearrangement joins TRBV15 to TRBJ2-2, with TRBD1 identical over 11 bases. Per the germline V gene, CDR1 is LNHNV and CDR2 is YYDKDF (reference sequence). CDR3 length: 14 amino acids. Losses at the gene ends were 5 bases for V and 6 bases for J; bases not matched to a gene: 2. In DNA, the CDR3 is TGTGCCACCAGCGGGACAGGGGGTTCCGGGGAGCTGTTTTTT. Amino acid sequence: CATSGTGGSGELFF. Combining the CDR3 with reference TRBV15 and TRBJ2-2 gives the whole variable domain DAMVIQNPRYQVTQFGKPVTLSCSQTLNHNVMYWYQQKSSQAPKLLFHYYDKDFNNEADTPDNFQSRRPNTSFCFLDIRSPGLGDTAMYLCATSGTGGSGELFFGEGSRLTVL.

CDR3 sequence reads: CASRTGLAGAYEQYF. The CDR3 bases are TGTGCCAGCAGGACTGGACTAGCGGGAGCCTACGAGCAGTACTTC. This rearrangement joins TRBV27 to TRBJ2-7; 13 nucleotides agree with TRBD2. The germline V gene has CDR1 MNHEY and CDR2 SMNVEV (reference sequence). The CDR3 length is 15 residues. V shed 6 bases, J shed 2 bases, and the junction held 4 bases outside the gene matches.

The chain carries TRBV5-8 and TRBJ2-3; the D is unclear. V was trimmed by 5 bases and J by 0 bases, leaving 19 bases between them. Germline CDR1 reads SGHTS; CDR2 reads YDEGEE. The CDR3 has 17 amino acids. The CDR3 bases are TGTGCCAGCAGGGAGCCCGAGCTAGGTCCTAGCACAGATACGCAGTATTTT. This codes for CASREPELGPSTDTQYF.

The chain recombines TRBV27 with TRBJ1-1, with D tentatively TRBD1 (5 bases). The CDR3 sequence is 14 residues long. Germline V CDR1 and CDR2: MNHEY, SMNVEV (reference sequence). The V end lost 5 bases, the J end lost 3 bases, and 13 bases lay between the germline ends. In nucleotides, the CDR3 is TGTGCCAGCAGTGGGGCAAGATGGGACACTGAAGCTTTCTTT. Translation: CASSGARWDTEAFF.

J is TRBJ2-7 and V is TRBV6-2 or TRBV6-3, with 11 positions matching TRBD2. The CDR3 has 16 amino acids. CDR1 is MNHEY, CDR2 SVGEGT, per germline. As DNA, the CDR3 is TGTGCCAGCAGTTACTCCGGTAGGATCGCGACTAGCGGGATTTCAGTC. Residues: CASSYSGRIATSGISV.

This clone was counted a few times. V usage is TRBV28 and J usage is TRBJ2-5; perhaps TRBD2 as D (5 bases). V gave up 3 bases and J gave up 6 bases, with 8 bases separating them. CDR3 length equals 12 residues. Looked up from germline, CDR1 is MDHEN and CDR2 is SYDVKM. The CDR3 bases are TGTGCCAGCAGTTTGGGGAGAAAGACCCAGTACTTC. Its protein is CASSLGRKTQYF. Together with reference TRBV28 and TRBJ2-5, the CDR3 gives the full variable domain: DVKVTQSSRYLVKRTGEKVFLECVQDMDHENMFWYRQDPGLGLRLIYFSYDVKMKEKGDIPEGYSVSREKKERFSLILESASTNQTSMYLCASSLGRKTQYFGPGTRLLVL.

The CDR3 nucleotides are TGTGCCACCAGTGACCCATCAGCGGGGGACCGAGATACGCAGTATTTT. Protein sequence: CATSDPSAGDRDTQYF. The rearrangement joins TRBV24-1 to TRBJ2-3, with 8 bases identical to TRBD2. V lost 4 bases and J lost 5; bases outside the gene matches: 10. The CDR3 sequence is 16 residues long. CDR1 and CDR2 (germline): KGHDR, SFDVKD.

The chain joins TRBV19 to TRBJ2-4; 8 bases line up with TRBD2. Per germline, CDR1 LNHDA and CDR2 SQIVND (reference sequence). With V trimmed by 6 bases and J by 3 bases, 19 bases remained unmatched. The CDR3 is 19 amino acids. The CDR3 region has the DNA TGTGCCAGTAGCAATAGCGGGGTCTCTTCGGGAGGGGTCAAAAACATTCAGTACTTC. Translating it yields CASSNSGVSSGGVKNIQYF.

The chain employs TRBV11-2 and TRBJ2-7, with a weak D call TRBD1 (6 bases). Trimming removed 6 bases at V and 4 bases at J, with 16 bases between. CDR3 length: 14 amino acids. Germline CDR1 reads SGHAT; CDR2 reads FQNNGV. DNA of the CDR3: TGTGCCAGCAGACCCTTTGTGGGGGCGTACGAGCAGTACTTC. It encodes CASRPFVGAYEQYF.

The rearrangement uses TRBV3-1 (or the pseudogene TRBV3-2) and TRBJ2-2; the D is unclear. Germline CDR1 and CDR2: LGHDT and YNNKEL (reference sequence). V was pared by 4 bases and J by 9 bases, with 9 bases between. CDR3 size: 12 residues. The CDR3 here is CASSPAARELFF. DNA for the CDR3: TGTGCCAGCAGCCCTGCGGCGCGGGAGCTGTTTTTT.

This clone was picked up a small number of times. J is TRBJ2-3 and V is TRBV5-4; perhaps TRBD1 as D (5 bases). The CDR3 extends over 14 amino acids. Trimming took off 0 bases at V and 0 bases at J, with 5 bases between the two ends. Germline V gives CDR1 SGHNT, CDR2 YYREEE (reference sequence). The CDR3 reads CASSLGQSTDTQYF. The CDR3 DNA reads as TGTGCCAGCAGCTTGGGACAGAGCACAGATACGCAGTATTTT.

The chain has TRBV5-4 and TRBJ2-1; TRBD2 agrees at 13 bases. CDR1 and CDR2 from the germline V gene are SGHNT and YYREEE (reference sequence). V gave up 0 bases and J gave up 4 bases; unmatched junction bases: 4. The CDR3 consists of 17 residues. The CDR3 loop reads CASSLAGGLAGYNEQFF. The CDR3 nucleotides are TGTGCCAGCAGCTTGGCCGGGGGACTAGCGGGATACAATGAGCAGTTCTTC.

The chain recombines TRBV6-2 or TRBV6-3 with TRBJ1-2; D might be TRBD1 (5 bases). The CDR3 sequence is 18 residues long. Germline V CDR1 and CDR2: MNHEY, SVGEGT. V was clipped by 0 bases and J by 5 bases, with 22 bases between them. CDR3 in amino acids: CASSYSTVQALSLYGYTF. The CDR3 DNA reads as TGTGCCAGCAGTTACTCGACAGTCCAGGCCCTCTCATTATATGGCTACACCTTC.

The chain carries TRBV30 and TRBJ1-1; D may be TRBD1 (6 bases). The CDR3 is 15 amino acids. Trimming cost V 4 bases and J 0 bases, with 15 bases left between them. Germline V gene sequence: CDR1 GTSNPN, CDR2 SVGIG (reference sequence). In DNA form, the CDR3 reads TGTGCCTGGATCCGCAGGGGCGGAATGAACACTGAAGCTTTCTTT. It translates to CAWIRRGGMNTEAFF.

This clone was counted a single time. The gene calls are TRBV18 and TRBJ1-3, with D possibly matching TRBD1 (6 bases). The germline gives CDR1 KGHSH, CDR2 LQKENI. The CDR3 loop spans 15 amino acids. V lost 2 bases, J lost 11 bases, and 19 bases lay in between. Here the CDR3 reads CASSPSTGTDFPIYF. DNA for the CDR3: TGTGCCAGCTCACCATCAACAGGGACGGATTTCCCCATATATTTT.

J is TRBJ2-7 and V is TRBV20-1; 8 nucleotides match TRBD2. V lost 3 bases and J lost 2; bases outside the gene matches: 9. The CDR3 runs 15 residues. In germline, CDR1 is DFQATT, CDR2 SNEGSKA (reference sequence). CDR3 sequence reads: CSASSPGGGTYEQYF. DNA of the CDR3: TGCAGTGCTAGTTCCCCAGGCGGGGGGACCTACGAGCAGTACTTC.

This chain uses TRBV4-3 with TRBJ2-2; D is perhaps TRBD2 (5 bases). CDR3 length equals 16 residues. Germline V lookup: CDR1 LGHNA, CDR2 YSLEER. V lost 3 bases and J 3 bases, leaving 14 bases between the germline ends. CDR3 sequence reads: CASSHLVGSDTGELFF. The CDR3 DNA reads as TGCGCCAGCAGCCACCTCGTGGGGAGCGACACCGGGGAGCTGTTTTTT.

The chain employs TRBV27 and TRBJ1-2; weak D call: TRBD1 (5 bases). Looked up from germline, CDR1 is MNHEY and CDR2 is SMNVEV (reference sequence). V shed 6 bases and J shed 3 bases, with 17 bases lying between them. The CDR3 runs 15 residues. The CDR3 protein is CASSKADNAHYGYTF. The DNA of the CDR3 is TGTGCCAGCAGCAAGGCGGACAACGCCCACTATGGCTACACCTTC.

The table lists this clone with a few counts. This chain links TRBV6-2 or TRBV6-3 with TRBJ1-5; 7 bases match TRBD1. Trimming at V came to 4 bases and at J to 5 bases, leaving 8 bases not matched to a gene. Germline CDR1 reads MNHEY; CDR2 reads SVGEGT. CDR3 length equals 15 residues. In nucleotides, the CDR3 is TGTGCCAGCAGTTGGACAGGAGCGGAGGATCAGCCCCAGCATTTT. Protein product: CASSWTGAEDQPQHF.

V is TRBV7-2 and J is TRBJ2-1; 8 bases are a match to TRBD1. Germline CDR1 reads SGHTA; CDR2 reads FQGNSA. Trimming took 5 bases from V and 9 from J; bases not matched to a gene: 3. This CDR3 is built from 12 residues. The CDR3 DNA reads as TGTGCCAGCAGCAAACAGGGGGTTGAGCAGTTCTTC. It encodes CASSKQGVEQFF.

Details on this clone: Additional DNA sequences in this sample encode the identical CDR3. V is TRBV3-1 (or the pseudogene TRBV3-2) and J is TRBJ1-2; 12 bases map to TRBD1. J was trimmed by 8 bases and V by 1 base; bases with no gene match: 5. Germline V gene data show CDR1 as LGHDT and CDR2 as YNNKEL (reference sequence). The CDR3 is 15 residues long. The DNA of the CDR3 is TGTGCCAGCAGCCAAGTGGGACAGGGGGCAGGAGGCTACACCTTC. Translated, it gives CASSQVGQGAGGYTF.

The chain recombines TRBV18 with TRBJ1-2; 9 bases map to TRBD1. CDR3 length equals 15 residues. V shed 4 bases and J 8 bases; nucleotides not matched to a gene: 11. Germline V gene lookup returns CDR1 KGHSH and CDR2 LQKENI. The CDR3 loop is CASSHPPGQGFGYTF. CDR3 sequence (DNA): TGTGCCAGCTCACACCCACCAGGACAGGGGTTCGGCTACACCTTC.

The V and J genes are TRBV9 and TRBJ2-1, with 8 bases aligning to TRBD2. The junction had 11 bases not matched to a gene; V was cut back by 4 bases and J by 2 bases. The germline V gene encodes CDR1 SGDLS and CDR2 YYNGEE. CDR3 size: 17 residues. The CDR3 DNA reads TGTGCCAGCAGCAACTCGGAAGGAGCGGGAGCCTACAATGAGCAGTTCTTC. This encodes CASSNSEGAGAYNEQFF.